This T cell receptor beta chain came from a study of T cell changes during pregnancy in multiple sclerosis. Germline CDR1 SGHVS, CDR2 FNYEAQ. The CDR3 loop spans 15 amino acids. Trimming cost V 6 bases and J 0 bases; bases outside gene matches: 5. Profiling relied on immunoSEQ multiplex PCR, and the TCRdb table lists in-frame clones only, not all of them. Among 30,000 to 40,000 clones, under 95% were seen once, and the ten largest hold around 0.7%. The source material was CD4+ T cells from peripheral blood mononuclear cells, sampled in the second trimester of pregnancy. This receptor was taken from a female donor in good health, enrolled as a control in a pregnancy study. V gene TRBV7-6 combines with J gene TRBJ2-3; TRBD2 matches 8 bases. The CDR3 bases are TGTGCCAGCAGTTCTCGCGGGGGGAGCACAGATACGCAGTATTTT. Translation gives CASSSRGGSTDTQYF.